This T cell receptor beta chain was sequenced in a study of CD8 T cells in ankylosing spondylitis. Study results and limitations: The study identified a TCR beta motif of roughly eight highly homologous variants that appeared characteristic of ankylosing spondylitis blood. Reportedly, significant enrichment of disease-linked clones occurred in matched ankylosing spondylitis synovial fluid.

TCRdb ran MiXCR on the 5' RACE reads and lists one entry per CDR3 protein. The sample lists about 220,000 distinct CDR3 sequences, about 6.7% occurring once. CDR3 size: 17 residues. Germline V CDR1 and CDR2: SGDLS, YYNGEE. Points on this clonotype: Its antigen remains unknown. It may be a read error: a sequence one base away is much more abundant.

The chain has TRBV9 and TRBJ2-3, with 13 bases fitting TRBD2. The sequence was collected from a male donor with ankylosing spondylitis. The source material was blood, either unsorted or a sorted T cell fraction (not recorded which). CDR3 residues: CASSSQLAGGLTDTQCF. DNA for the CDR3: TGTGCCAGCAGCTCTCAACTAGCGGGGGGGCTTACAGATACGCAGTGTTTT.